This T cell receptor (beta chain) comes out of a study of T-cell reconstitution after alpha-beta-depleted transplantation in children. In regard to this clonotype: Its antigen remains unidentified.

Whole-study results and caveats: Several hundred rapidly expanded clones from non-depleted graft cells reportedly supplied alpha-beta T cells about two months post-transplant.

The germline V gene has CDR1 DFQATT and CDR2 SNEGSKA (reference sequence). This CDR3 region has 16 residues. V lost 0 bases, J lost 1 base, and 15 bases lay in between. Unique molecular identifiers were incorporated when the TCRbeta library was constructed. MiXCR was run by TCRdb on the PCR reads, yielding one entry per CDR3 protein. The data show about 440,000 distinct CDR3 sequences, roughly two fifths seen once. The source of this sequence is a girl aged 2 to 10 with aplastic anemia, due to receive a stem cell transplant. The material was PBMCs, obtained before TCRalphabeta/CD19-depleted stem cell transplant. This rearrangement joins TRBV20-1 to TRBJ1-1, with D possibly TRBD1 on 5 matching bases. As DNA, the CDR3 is TGCAGTGCTAGAGATTGGGGGGTTCGTGGGAACACTGAAGCTTTCTTT. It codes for CSARDWGVRGNTEAFF.